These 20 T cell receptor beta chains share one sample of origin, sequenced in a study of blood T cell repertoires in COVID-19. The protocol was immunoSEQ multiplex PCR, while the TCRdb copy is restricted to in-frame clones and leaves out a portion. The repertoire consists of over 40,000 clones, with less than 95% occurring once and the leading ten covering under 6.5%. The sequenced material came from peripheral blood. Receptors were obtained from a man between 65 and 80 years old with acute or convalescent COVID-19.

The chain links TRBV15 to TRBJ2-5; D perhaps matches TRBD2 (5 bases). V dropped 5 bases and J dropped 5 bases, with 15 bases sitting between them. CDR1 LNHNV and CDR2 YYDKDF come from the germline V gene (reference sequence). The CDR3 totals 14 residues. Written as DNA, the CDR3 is TGTGCCACCAGCGATCGAGGGATTTGGGAGACCCAGTACTTC. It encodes CATSDRGIWETQYF.

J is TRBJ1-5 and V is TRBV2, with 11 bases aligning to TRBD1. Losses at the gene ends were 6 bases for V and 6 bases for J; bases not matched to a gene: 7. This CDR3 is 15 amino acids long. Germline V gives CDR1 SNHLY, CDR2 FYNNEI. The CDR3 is CASSDGTGGGQPQHF. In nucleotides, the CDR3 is TGTGCCAGCAGCGACGGGACAGGGGGAGGTCAGCCCCAGCATTTT.

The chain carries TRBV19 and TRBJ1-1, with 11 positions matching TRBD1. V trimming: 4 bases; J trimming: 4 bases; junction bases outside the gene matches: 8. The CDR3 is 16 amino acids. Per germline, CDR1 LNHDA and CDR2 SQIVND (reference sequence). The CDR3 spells CASSKTGTGGSTEAFF. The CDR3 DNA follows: TGTGCCAGTAGTAAGACCGGGACAGGGGGAAGCACTGAAGCTTTCTTT. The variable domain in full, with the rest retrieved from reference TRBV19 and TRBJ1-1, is DGGITQSPKYLFRKEGQNVTLSCEQNLNHDAMYWYRQDPGQGLRLIYYSQIVNDFQKGDIAEGYSVSREKKESFPLTVTSAQKNPTAFYLCASSKTGTGGSTEAFFGQGTRLTVV.

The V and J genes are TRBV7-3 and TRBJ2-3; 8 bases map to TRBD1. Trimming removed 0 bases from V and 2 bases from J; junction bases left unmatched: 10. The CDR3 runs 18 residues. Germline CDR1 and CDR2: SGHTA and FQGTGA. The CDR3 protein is CASSLTLETGADTDTQYF. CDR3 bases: TGTGCCAGCAGCTTAACGCTGGAGACAGGGGCAGACACAGATACGCAGTATTTT.

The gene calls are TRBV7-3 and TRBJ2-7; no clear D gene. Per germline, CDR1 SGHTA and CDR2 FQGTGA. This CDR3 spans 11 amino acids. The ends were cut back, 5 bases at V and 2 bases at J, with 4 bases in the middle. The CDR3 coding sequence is TGTGCCAGCAGCCCAGCCTACGAGCAGTACTTC. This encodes CASSPAYEQYF.

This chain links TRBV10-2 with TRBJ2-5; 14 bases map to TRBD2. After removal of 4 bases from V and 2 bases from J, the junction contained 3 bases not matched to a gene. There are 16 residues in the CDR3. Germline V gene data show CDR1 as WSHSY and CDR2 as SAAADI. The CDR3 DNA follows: TGCGCCAGCAGTGGGACTAGCGGGGGGAAACAAGAGACCCAGTACTTC. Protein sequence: CASSGTSGGKQETQYF.

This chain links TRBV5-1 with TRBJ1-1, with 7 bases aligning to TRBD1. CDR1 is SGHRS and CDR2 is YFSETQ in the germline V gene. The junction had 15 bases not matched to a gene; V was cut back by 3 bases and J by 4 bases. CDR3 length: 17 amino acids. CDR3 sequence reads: CASSSNGQARLGTEAFF. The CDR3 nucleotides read TGCGCCAGCAGCTCGAATGGACAGGCACGTTTAGGCACTGAAGCTTTCTTT.

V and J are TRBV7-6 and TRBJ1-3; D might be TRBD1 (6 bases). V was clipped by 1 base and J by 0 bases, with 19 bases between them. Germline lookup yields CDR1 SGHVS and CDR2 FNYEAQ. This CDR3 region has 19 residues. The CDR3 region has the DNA TGTGCCAGCAGCTTAGTGGGCGCTGGGGGCGTAGGCTCTGGAAACACCATATATTTT. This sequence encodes CASSLVGAGGVGSGNTIYF.

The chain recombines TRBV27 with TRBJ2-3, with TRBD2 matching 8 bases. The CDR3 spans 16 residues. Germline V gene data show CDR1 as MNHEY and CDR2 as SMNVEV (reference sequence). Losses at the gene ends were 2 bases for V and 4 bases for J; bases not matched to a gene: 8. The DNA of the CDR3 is TGTGCCAGCAGTTTAAAAGGCGGGGGGACTTCAGATACGCAGTATTTT. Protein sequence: CASSLKGGGTSDTQYF.

The CDR3, as DNA: TGTGCCAGCAGAAGCGGGACGGGTTTGGCACCCCTCCACTTT. It yields the protein CASRSGTGLAPLHF. V gene TRBV27 combines with J gene TRBJ1-6; D might be TRBD1 (5 bases). The CDR3 runs to 14 residues. Per germline, CDR1 MNHEY and CDR2 SMNVEV (reference sequence). V lost 6 bases to trimming and J lost 11 bases, with 17 bases between them.

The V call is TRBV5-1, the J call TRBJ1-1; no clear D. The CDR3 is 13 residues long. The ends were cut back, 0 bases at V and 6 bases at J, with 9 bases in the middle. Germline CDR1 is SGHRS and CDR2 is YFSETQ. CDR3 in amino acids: CASSLDGGSEAFF. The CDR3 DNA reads TGCGCCAGCAGCTTGGATGGAGGCTCTGAAGCTTTCTTT. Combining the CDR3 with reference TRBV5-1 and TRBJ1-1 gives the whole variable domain KAGVTQTPRYLIKTRGQQVTLSCSPISGHRSVSWYQQTPGQGLQFLFEYFSETQRNKGNFPGRFSGRQFSNSRSEMNVSTLELGDSALYLCASSLDGGSEAFFGQGTRLTVV.

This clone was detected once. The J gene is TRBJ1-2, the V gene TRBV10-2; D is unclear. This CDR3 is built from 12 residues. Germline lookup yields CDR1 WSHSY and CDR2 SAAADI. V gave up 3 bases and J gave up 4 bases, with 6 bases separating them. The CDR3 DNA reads TGCGCCAGCAGTGACCCTAGCTATGGCTACACCTTC. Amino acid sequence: CASSDPSYGYTF.

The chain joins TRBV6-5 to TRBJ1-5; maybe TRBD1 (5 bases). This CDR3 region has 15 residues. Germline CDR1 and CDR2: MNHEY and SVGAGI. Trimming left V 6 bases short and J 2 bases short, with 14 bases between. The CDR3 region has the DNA TGTGCCAGCAGCCCCGCGGGGCAGGGCAATCAGCCCCAGCATTTT. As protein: CASSPAGQGNQPQHF.

The CDR3 sequence is CAWSVQGVSSGNTIYF. Here the CDR3 DNA reads TGTGCCTGGAGTGTACAGGGGGTGAGCTCTGGAAACACCATATATTTT. The chain combines TRBV30 with TRBJ1-3; TRBD1 agrees at 8 bases. Trimming cost V 0 bases and J 0 bases; bases outside gene matches: 4. Germline V gives CDR1 GTSNPN, CDR2 SVGIG (reference sequence). This CDR3 is 16 amino acids long.

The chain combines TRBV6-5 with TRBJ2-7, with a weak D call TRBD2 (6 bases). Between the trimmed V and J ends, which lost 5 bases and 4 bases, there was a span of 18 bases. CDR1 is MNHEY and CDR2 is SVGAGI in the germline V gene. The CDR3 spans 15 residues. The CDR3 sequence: CASSLGGHGYYEQYF. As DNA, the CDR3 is TGTGCCAGCAGTCTCGGAGGGCATGGCTATTACGAGCAGTACTTC.

CDR3 in DNA: TGCGCCAGCTCGGGACTAGCGGGCTACAATGAGCAGTTCTTC. The encoded protein is CASSGLAGYNEQFF. This chain links TRBV5-1 with TRBJ2-1; 12 nucleotides match TRBD2. The CDR3 length is 14 residues. Germline assignment: CDR1 SGHRS and CDR2 YFSETQ. V gave up 7 bases and J gave up 3 bases; unmatched junction bases: 2.

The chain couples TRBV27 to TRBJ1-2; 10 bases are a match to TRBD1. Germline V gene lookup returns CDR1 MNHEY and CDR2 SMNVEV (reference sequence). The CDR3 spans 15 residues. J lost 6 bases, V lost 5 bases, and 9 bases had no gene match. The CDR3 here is CASSLRQGASNGYTF. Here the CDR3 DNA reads TGTGCCAGCAGTCTCCGACAGGGGGCCTCGAATGGCTACACCTTC.

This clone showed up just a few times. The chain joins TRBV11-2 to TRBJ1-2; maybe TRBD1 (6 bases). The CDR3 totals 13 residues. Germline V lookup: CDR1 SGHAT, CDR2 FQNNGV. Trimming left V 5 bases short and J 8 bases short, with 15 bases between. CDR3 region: CASSPRGAQGYTF. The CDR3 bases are TGTGCCAGCAGCCCCCGGGGGGCGCAGGGCTACACCTTC.

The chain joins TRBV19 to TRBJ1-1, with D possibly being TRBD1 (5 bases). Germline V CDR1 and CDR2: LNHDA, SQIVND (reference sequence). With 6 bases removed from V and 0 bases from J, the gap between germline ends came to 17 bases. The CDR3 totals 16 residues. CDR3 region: CASSPGHIKMNTEAFF. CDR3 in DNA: TGTGCCAGTAGCCCCGGACACATCAAAATGAACACTGAAGCTTTCTTT.

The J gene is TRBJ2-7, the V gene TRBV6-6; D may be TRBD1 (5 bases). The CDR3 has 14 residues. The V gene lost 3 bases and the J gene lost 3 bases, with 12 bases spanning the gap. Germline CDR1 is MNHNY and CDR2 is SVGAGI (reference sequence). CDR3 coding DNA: TGTGCCAGCAGTTATGACCCAGGGCGCTACGAGCAGTACTTC. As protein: CASSYDPGRYEQYF.